This T cell receptor (beta chain) was sequenced for a study of glioma-infiltrating T cells after dendritic cell vaccination. Regarding the study as a whole: Estimated pretreatment TIL content predicted outcome after dendritic cell vaccination.

Concerning this clone itself: Its antigen is currently unknown.

Repertoires were generated with immunoSEQ multiplex PCR, while TCRdb's copy carries only in-frame clones and drops some. In the table there are about 92,000 clones, approximately 84% of which are singletons. V gave up 5 bases and J gave up 7 bases; unmatched junction bases: 10. CDR1 is SSHAT and CDR2 is FNYEAQ in the germline V gene (reference sequence). The CDR3 is 14 amino acids. Here the sequenced sample was blood, taken before dendritic cell vaccination. The V call is TRBV7-7, the J call TRBJ2-7; 8 nucleotides match TRBD1. The clonotype originates from a human donor with glioblastoma. The CDR3 DNA is TGTGCCAGCAGCCCCGGGACAGGCAATCTTGAGCAGTACTTC. Amino acids: CASSPGTGNLEQYF.